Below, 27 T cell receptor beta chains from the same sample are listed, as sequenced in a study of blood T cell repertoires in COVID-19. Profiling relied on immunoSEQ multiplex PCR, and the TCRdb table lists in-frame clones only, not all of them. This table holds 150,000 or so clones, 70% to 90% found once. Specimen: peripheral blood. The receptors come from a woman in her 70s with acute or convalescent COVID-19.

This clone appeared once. CDR3 DNA: TGTGCCAGCAGCCCGCTGCAGGGTAACGAGCAGTACTTC. This sequence encodes CASSPLQGNEQYF. This rearrangement joins TRBV3-1 (or the pseudogene TRBV3-2) to TRBJ2-7; TRBD1 is a possible D gene (5 bases). The V end lost 4 bases, the J end lost 5 bases, and 12 bases lay between the germline ends. The CDR3 is made up of 13 amino acids. Looked up from germline, CDR1 is LGHDT and CDR2 is YNNKEL (reference sequence).

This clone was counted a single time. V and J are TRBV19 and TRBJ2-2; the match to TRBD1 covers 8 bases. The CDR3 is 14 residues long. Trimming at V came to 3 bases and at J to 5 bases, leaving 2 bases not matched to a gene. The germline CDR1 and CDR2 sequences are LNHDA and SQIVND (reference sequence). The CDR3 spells CASSIYRGTGELFF. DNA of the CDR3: TGTGCCAGTAGTATTTACAGGGGGACCGGGGAGCTGTTTTTT. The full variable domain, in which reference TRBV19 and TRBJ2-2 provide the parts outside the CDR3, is DGGITQSPKYLFRKEGQNVTLSCEQNLNHDAMYWYRQDPGQGLRLIYYSQIVNDFQKGDIAEGYSVSREKKESFPLTVTSAQKNPTAFYLCASSIYRGTGELFFGEGSRLTVL.

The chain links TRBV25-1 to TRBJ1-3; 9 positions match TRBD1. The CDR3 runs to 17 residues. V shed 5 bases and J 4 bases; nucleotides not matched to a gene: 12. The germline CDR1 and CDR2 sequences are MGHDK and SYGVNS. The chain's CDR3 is CASSSPTGGASGNTIYF. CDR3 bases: TGTGCCAGCAGTTCACCTACAGGGGGCGCGTCGGGAAACACCATATATTTT.

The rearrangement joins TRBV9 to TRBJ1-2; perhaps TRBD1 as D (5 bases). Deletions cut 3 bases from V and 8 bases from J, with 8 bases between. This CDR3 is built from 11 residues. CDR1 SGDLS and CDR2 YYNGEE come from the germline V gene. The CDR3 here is CASSATEGYTF. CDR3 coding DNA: TGTGCCAGCAGCGCGACAGAGGGCTACACCTTC.

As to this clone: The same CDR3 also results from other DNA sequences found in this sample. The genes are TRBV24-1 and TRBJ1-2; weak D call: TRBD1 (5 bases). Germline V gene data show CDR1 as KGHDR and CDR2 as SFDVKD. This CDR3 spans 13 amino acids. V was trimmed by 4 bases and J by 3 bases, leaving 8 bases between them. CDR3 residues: CATSDWGDYGYTF. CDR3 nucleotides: TGTGCCACCAGTGACTGGGGCGACTATGGCTACACCTTC.

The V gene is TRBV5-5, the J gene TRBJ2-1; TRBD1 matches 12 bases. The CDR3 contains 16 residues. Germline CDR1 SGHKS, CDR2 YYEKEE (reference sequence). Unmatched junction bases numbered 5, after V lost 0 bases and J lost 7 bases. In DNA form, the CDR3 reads TGTGCCAGCAGCTTGGAGGGGACAGGGGGCCCGAATGAGCAGTTCTTC. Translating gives CASSLEGTGGPNEQFF.

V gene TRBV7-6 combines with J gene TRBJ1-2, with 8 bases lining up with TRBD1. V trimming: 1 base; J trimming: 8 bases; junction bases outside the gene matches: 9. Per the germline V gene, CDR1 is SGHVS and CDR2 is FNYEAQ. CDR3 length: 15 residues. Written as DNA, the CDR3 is TGTGCCAGCAGCTTAGGAGCGGCAGGGGGCCAGGGCTACACCTTC. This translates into CASSLGAAGGQGYTF.

The CDR3 sequence: CASSSKQGGNTIYF. The DNA of the CDR3 is TGTGCCAGCAGCAGTAAACAGGGGGGAAACACCATATATTTT. The gene calls are TRBV7-2 and TRBJ1-3; 7 bases are shared with TRBD1. Germline CDR1 is SGHTA and CDR2 is FQGNSA. The CDR3 is 14 amino acids. V lost 5 bases to trimming and J lost 4 bases; unmatched junction nucleotides: 5.

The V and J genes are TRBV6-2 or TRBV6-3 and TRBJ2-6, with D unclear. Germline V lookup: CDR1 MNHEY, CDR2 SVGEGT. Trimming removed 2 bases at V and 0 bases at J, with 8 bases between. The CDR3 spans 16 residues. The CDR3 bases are TGTGCCAGCAGTTACCCAGTATCCTCTGGGGCCAACGTCCTGACTTTC. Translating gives CASSYPVSSGANVLTF.

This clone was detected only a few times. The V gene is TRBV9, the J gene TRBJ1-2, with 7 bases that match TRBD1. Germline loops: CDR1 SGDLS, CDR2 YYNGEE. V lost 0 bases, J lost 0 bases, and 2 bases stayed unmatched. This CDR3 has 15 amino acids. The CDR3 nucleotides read TGTGCCAGCAGCGTAGACCAGGGGGCTAACTATGGCTACACCTTC. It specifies CASSVDQGANYGYTF.

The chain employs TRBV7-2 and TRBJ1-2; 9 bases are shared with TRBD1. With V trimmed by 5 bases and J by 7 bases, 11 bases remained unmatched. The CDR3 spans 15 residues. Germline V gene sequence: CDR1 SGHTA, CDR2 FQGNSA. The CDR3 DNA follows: TGTGCCAGCAGCCCTACCGGGACAGGGTCTTCTGGCTACACCTTC. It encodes CASSPTGTGSSGYTF.

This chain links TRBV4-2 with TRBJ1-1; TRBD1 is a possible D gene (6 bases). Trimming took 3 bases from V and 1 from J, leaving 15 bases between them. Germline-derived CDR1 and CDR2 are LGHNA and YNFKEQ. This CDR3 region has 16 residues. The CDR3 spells CASSHSNQGRNTEAFF. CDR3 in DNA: TGTGCCAGCAGCCATAGTAATCAGGGGAGGAACACTGAAGCTTTCTTT.

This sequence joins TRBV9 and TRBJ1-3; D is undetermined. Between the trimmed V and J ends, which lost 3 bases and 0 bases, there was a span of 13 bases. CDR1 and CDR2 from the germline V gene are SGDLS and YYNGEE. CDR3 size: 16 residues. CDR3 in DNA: TGTGCCAGCAGCGGTGCGGGGTCCGACTCTGGAAACACCATATATTTT. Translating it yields CASSGAGSDSGNTIYF.

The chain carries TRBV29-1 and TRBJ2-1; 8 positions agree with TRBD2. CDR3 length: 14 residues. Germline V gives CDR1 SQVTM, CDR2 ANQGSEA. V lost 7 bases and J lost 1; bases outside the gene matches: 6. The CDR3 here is CSEDGGGSYNEQFF. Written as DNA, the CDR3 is TGCAGCGAGGACGGGGGGGGATCCTACAATGAGCAGTTCTTC.

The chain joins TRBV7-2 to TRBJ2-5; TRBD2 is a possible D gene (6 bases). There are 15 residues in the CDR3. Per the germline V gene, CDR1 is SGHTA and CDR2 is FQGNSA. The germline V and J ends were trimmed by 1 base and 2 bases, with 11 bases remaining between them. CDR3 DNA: TGTGCCAGCAGCTTAGGGGGGACTTGGCAAGAGACCCAGTACTTC. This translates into CASSLGGTWQETQYF.

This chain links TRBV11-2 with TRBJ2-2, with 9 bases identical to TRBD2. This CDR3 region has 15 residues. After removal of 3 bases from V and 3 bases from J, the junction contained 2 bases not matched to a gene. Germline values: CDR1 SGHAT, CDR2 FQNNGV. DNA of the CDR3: TGTGCCAGCAGCTTTAGCGGGAGCGACACCGGGGAGCTGTTTTTT. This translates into CASSFSGSDTGELFF.

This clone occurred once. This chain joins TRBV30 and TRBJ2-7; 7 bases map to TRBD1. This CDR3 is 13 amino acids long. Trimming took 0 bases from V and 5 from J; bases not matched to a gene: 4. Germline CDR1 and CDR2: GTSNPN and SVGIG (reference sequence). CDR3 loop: CAWSVGQGDEQYF. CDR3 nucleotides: TGTGCCTGGAGTGTAGGCCAGGGGGACGAGCAGTACTTC.

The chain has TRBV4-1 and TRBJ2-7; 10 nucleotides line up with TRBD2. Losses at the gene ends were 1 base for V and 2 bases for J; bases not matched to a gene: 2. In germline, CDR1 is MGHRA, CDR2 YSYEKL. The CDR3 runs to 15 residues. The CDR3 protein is CASSQVLAGTYEQYF. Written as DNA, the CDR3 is TGCGCCAGCAGCCAAGTACTAGCGGGGACCTACGAGCAGTACTTC.

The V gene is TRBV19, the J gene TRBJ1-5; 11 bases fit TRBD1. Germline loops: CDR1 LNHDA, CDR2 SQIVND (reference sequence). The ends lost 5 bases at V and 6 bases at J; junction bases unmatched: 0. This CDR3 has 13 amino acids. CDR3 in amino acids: CASSGTGGQPQHF. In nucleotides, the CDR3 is TGTGCCAGTAGTGGGACAGGGGGTCAGCCCCAGCATTTT.

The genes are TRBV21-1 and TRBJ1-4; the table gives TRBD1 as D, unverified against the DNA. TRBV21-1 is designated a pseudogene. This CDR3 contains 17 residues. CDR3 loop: CASSKEVRVATNEKLFF. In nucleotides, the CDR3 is TGTGCCAGCAGCAAAGAGGTCAGGGTTGCAACTAATGAAAAACTGTTTTTT.

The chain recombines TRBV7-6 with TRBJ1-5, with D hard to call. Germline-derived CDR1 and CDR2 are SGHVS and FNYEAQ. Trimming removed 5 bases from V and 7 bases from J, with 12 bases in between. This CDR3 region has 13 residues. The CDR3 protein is CASSQRAAQPQHF. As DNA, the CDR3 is TGTGCCAGCAGCCAACGCGCGGCACAGCCCCAGCATTTT.

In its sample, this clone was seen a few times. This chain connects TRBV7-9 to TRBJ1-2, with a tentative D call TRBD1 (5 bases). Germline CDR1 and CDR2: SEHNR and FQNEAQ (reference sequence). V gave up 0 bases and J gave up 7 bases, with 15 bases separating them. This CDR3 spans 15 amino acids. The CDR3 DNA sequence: TGTGCCAGCAGCTTAGCAGCGGGGCAGGGAATTGGCTACACCTTC. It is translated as CASSLAAGQGIGYTF.

CDR3 sequence: CASSWKAGGNTGELFF. CDR3 bases: TGTGCCAGCAGTTGGAAAGCGGGGGGTAACACCGGGGAGCTGTTTTTT. This chain links TRBV27 with TRBJ2-2; TRBD2 matches at 9 bases. Germline CDR1 is MNHEY and CDR2 is SMNVEV (reference sequence). Trimming cost V 4 bases and J 2 bases; bases outside gene matches: 5. The CDR3 sequence is 16 residues long.

CDR3 nucleotide sequence: TGTGCCACCACCGACACGCCTCTCACAGATACGCAGTATTTT. Protein sequence: CATTDTPLTDTQYF. The chain is built from TRBV19 and TRBJ2-3; D is ambiguous. V was cut by 10 bases and J by 2 bases, with 16 bases left in between. Germline CDR1 is LNHDA and CDR2 is SQIVND (reference sequence). The length of the CDR3 is 14 residues.

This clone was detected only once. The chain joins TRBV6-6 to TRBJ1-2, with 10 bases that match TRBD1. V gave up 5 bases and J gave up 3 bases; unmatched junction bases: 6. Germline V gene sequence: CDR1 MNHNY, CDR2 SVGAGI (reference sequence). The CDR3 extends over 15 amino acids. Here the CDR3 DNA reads TGTGCCAGCAGTCAATGGACAGGGGGTGACTATGGCTACACCTTC. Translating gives CASSQWTGGDYGYTF.

CDR3 coding DNA: TGTGCCAGCAGTCCGGGGGGACCCCTCCACTTT. Translation gives CASSPGGPLHF. V usage is TRBV27 and J usage is TRBJ1-6, with D possibly matching TRBD1 (5 bases). V was cut by 5 bases and J by 12 bases, with 8 bases left in between. From germline, CDR1 is MNHEY and CDR2 SMNVEV (reference sequence). This CDR3 has 11 amino acids.

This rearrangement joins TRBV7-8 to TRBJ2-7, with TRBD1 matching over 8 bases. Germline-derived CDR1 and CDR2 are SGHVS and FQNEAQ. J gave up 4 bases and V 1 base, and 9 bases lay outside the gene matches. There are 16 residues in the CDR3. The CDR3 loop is CASSLGGQVNPYEQYF. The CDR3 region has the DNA TGTGCCAGCAGCTTAGGGGGACAGGTCAATCCTTACGAGCAGTACTTC.